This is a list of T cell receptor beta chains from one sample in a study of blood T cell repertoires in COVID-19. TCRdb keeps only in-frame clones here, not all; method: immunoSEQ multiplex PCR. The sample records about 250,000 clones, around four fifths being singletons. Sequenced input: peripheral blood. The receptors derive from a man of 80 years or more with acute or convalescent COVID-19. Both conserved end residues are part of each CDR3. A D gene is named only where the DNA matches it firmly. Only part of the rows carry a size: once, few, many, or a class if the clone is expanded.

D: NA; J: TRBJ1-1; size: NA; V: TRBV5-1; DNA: TGCGCCAGCAGATCCTTTGGCCCGAACACTGAAGCTTTCTTT; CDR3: CASRSFGPNTEAFF
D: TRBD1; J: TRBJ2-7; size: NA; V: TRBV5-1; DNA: TGCGCCAGCAGCCCGGACAGGTACGAGCAGTACTTC; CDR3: CASSPDRYEQYF
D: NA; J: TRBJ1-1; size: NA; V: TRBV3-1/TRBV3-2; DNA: TGTGCCAGCAGCCAGACCGAGGGTGAAGCTTTCTTT; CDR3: CASSQTEGEAFF
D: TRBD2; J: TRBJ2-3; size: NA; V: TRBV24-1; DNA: TGTGCCACGGCTAGCGGGAGCACAGATACGCAGTATTTT; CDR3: CATASGSTDTQYF
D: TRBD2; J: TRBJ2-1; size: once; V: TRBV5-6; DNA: TGTGCCAGCAGCCCAGGACTAGCGGGAGTTGAGCAGTTCTTC; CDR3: CASSPGLAGVEQFF
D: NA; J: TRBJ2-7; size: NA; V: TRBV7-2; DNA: TGTGCCAGCAGCATCGGGATCTACTACGAGCAGTACTTC; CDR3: CASSIGIYYEQYF
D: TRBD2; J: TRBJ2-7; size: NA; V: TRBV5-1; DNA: TGCGCCAGCAGCTTGGTAGCTAGCGGGTCCTACGAGCAGTACTTC; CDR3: CASSLVASGSYEQYF
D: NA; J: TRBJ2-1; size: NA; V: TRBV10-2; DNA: TGCGCCAGCAGTGAGTGGGGGGATGAGCAGTTCTTC; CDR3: CASSEWGDEQFF
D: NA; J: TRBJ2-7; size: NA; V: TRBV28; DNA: TGTGCCAGCAAGGGGAAACAGGCTTTCTCCTACGAGCAGTACTTC; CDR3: CASKGKQAFSYEQYF
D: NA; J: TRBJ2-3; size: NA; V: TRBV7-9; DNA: TGTGCCAGCAGCTTAGTCGGGATGGCAGATACGCAGTATTTT; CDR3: CASSLVGMADTQYF
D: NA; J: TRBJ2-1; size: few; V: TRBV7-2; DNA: TGTGCCAGCAGCTTAAATTGGGGGGCCTACAATGAGCAGTTCTTC; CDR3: CASSLNWGAYNEQFF
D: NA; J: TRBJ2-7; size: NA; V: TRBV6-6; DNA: TGTGCCAGCAGTCTCCCGGGGGCGGGGGCGAGCTCCTACGAGCAGTACTTC; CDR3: CASSLPGAGASSYEQYF
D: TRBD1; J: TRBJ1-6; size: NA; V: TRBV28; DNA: TGTGCCAGCAGCCGTCACTCGGGACAGGGGTGGTCACCCCTCCACTTT; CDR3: CASSRHSGQGWSPLHF
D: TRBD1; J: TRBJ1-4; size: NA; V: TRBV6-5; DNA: TGTGCCAGCAGTAAAAGGGACAGGGTGCGAGAAAAACTGTTTTTT; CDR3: CASSKRDRVREKLFF
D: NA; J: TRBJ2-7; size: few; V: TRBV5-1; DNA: TGCGCCAGCAGGCAGACGGCGGCCTACGAGCAGTACTTC; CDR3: CASRQTAAYEQYF
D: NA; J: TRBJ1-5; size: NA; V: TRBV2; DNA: TGTGCCAGCAGTGAGGGGGCTAGCCATCAGCCCCAGCATTTT; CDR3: CASSEGASHQPQHF
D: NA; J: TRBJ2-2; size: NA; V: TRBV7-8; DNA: TGTGCCAGCGGACCGGGGTACGGGGAGCTGTTTTTT; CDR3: CASGPGYGELFF
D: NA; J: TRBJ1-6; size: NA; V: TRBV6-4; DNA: TGTGCCACCATGATGCGGGCCTGCTCCTATAATTCACCCCTCCACTTT; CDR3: CATMMRACSYNSPLHF
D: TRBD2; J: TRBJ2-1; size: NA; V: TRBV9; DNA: TGTGCCAGCAGCCAGATGGCGGGAGGGAACAATGAGCAGTTCTTC; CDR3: CASSQMAGGNNEQFF
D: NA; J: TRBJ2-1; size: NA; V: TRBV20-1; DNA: TGCAGTGCTAGAGACCCAGCCGGGGTGTTCTTC; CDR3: CSARDPAGVFF
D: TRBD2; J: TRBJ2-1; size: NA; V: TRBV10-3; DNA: TGTGCCATCAGTGGTAGCGGGAGATCGTCAAATGAGCAGTTCTTC; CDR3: CAISGSGRSSNEQFF
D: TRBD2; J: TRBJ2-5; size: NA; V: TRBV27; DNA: TGTGCCAGCAGCCTAGCGGGGGGCACCATCCAAGAGACCCAGTACTTC; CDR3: CASSLAGGTIQETQYF
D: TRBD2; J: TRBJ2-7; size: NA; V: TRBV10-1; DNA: TGCGCCAGCAGTGAGTCCGGGACTACCTACGAGCAGTACTTC; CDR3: CASSESGTTYEQYF
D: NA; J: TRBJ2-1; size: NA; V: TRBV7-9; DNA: TGTGCCAGCAGCACCCCAGGGGCCCCCTACAATGAGCAGTTCTTC; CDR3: CASSTPGAPYNEQFF
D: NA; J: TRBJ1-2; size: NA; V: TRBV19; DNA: TGTGCCAGTAGTCCTTTACAGAACTATGGCTACACCTTC; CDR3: CASSPLQNYGYTF
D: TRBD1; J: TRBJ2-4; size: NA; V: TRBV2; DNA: TGTGCCAGCAGGGTGGACAGGGTTGAAGACATTCAGTACTTC; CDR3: CASRVDRVEDIQYF
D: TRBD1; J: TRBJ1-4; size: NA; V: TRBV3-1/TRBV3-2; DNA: TGTGCCAGCAGCCATCTGGGACAGGGGGCAGGAAAACTGTTTTTT; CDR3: CASSHLGQGAGKLFF
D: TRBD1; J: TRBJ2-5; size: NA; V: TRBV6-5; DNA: TGTGCCACCCGTCCTCCAGGGGGCCAGACCCAGTACTTC; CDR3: CATRPPGGQTQYF
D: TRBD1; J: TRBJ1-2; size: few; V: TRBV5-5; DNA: TGTGCCAGCACCAGGACAGGGGACTATGGCTACACCTTC; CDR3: CASTRTGDYGYTF
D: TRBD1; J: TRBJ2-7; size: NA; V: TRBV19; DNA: TGTGCCAGTAGTATAAGGACAGGACTCGAGCAGTACTTC; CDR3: CASSIRTGLEQYF
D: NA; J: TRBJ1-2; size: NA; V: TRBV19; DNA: TGTGCCAGTAGTATAAAGAATACGGAGAACTATGGCTACACCTTC; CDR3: CASSIKNTENYGYTF
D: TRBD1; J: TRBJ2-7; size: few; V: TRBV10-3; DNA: TGTGCCATCAGTGAGTCCTTCGGGGGACAGGGGTTTTACGAGCAGTACTTC; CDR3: CAISESFGGQGFYEQYF
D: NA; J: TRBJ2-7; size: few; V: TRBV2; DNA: TGTGCCAGCAGGCAGACATCTTCCTACGAGCAGTACTTC; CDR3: CASRQTSSYEQYF
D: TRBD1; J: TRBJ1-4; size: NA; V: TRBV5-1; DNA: TGCGCCAGCAGCGTACAGGGGTTTAATGAAAAACTGTTTTTT; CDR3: CASSVQGFNEKLFF
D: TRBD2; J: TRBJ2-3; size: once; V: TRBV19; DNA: TGTGCCAGTACTCTAGCGGGGGGACCGAGCACAGATACGCAGTATTTT; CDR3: CASTLAGGPSTDTQYF